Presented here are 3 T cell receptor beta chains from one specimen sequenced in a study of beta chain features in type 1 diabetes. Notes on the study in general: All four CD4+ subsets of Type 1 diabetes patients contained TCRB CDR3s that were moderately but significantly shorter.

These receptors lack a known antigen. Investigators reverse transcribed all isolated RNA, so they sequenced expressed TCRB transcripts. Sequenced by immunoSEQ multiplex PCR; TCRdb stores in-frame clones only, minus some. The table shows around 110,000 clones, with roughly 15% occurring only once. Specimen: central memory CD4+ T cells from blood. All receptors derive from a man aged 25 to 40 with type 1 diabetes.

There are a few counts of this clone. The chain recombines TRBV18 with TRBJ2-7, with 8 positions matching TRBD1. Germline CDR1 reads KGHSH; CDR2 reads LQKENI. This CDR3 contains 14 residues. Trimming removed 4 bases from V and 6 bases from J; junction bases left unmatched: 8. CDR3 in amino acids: CASSLRSGGAEQYF. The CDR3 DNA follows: TGTGCCAGCTCACTACGATCAGGGGGCGCCGAGCAGTACTTC.

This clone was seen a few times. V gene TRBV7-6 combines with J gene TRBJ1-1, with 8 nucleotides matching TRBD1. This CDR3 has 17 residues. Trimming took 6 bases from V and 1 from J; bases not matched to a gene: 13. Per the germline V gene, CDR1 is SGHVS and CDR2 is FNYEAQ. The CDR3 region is CASSSLRDRLGNTEAFF. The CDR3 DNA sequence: TGTGCCAGCAGTTCCCTCCGGGACAGGTTAGGGAACACTGAAGCTTTCTTT.

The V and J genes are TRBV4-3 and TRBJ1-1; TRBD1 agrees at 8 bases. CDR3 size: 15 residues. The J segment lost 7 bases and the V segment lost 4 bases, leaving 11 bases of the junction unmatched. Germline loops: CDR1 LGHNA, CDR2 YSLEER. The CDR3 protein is CASSRTQGVEDEAFF. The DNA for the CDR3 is TGCGCCAGCAGCCGCACACAGGGGGTCGAAGATGAAGCTTTCTTT.